This T cell receptor beta chain stems from a study of blood T cell repertoires in COVID-19. Study information: COVID-19 samples from acute and convalescent phases originated in the United States, Italy and Spain. T cells, B-cell-depleted T cells, or PBMCs supplied cDNA or gDNA.

Per germline, CDR1 SGHKS and CDR2 YYEKEE (reference sequence). J gave up 0 bases and V 4 bases, and 9 bases lay outside the gene matches. The CDR3 has 17 residues. In the source study's methods: Reference gene primer amplification gave nucleated cell count estimates. Assay used: immunoSEQ multiplex PCR; TCRdb lists only in-frame clones, some missing. That table supplies the V and J calls and clone size; D and trimming were determined from the DNA. The data show some 14,000 clones, with 80% to 90% seen just once and less than 3.5% held by the top ten. V and J are TRBV5-5 and TRBJ2-2; 7 bases are a match to TRBD1. The TCR sequence derives from a human donor in a cohort sampled during active COVID-19. Sequencing was carried out using peripheral blood. CDR3 bases: TGTGCCAGCAGCGGCGCCGGGACAGAGACGAACACCGGGGAGCTGTTTTTT. Translation: CASSGAGTETNTGELFF.